Reported below is one TCR beta chain. Its antigen is currently unknown. The junction shows a germline mismatch at one end, possibly a read error. The authors drew approximately 9 milliliters of peripheral blood from each donor. These data originate in a study of blood T cells in healthy people across ages. A second PCR, run for about 7 to 11 cycles, used a sample-barcoded 5' primer plus a J-beta primer mix. MiXCR, applied by TCRdb to the 5' RACE reads, yields one record per CDR3 protein. The table has approximately 900,000 distinct CDR3 sequences, almost 30% seen once; the top ten hold roughly 10%. Notes on the study in general: Among T cells, TCR beta diversity per million cells dropped roughly linearly as age rose.

Germline CDR1 SGHTA, CDR2 FQGNSA. CDR3 size: 18 residues. The same data also went into a second study, on T cells of mothers and their children. That paper states: Slightly higher, non-significant overlap characterized related mother-child pairs relative to unrelated pairs.

The receptor was derived from a woman aged 40 to 50 in good health. Material: blood. The chain has TRBV7-2 and TRBJ2-1; 12 bases line up with TRBD2. CDR3 sequence reads: CASSSASGGALLYNERFF. The CDR3 DNA follows: TGTGCCAGCAGCTCCGCTAGCGGGGGGGCCTTGTTGTACAATGAGCGGTTCTTC.